This TCR beta chain was identified during a study of T cells in Graves' hyperthyroidism and ophthalmopathy. Trimming shortened V by 6 bases and J by 2 bases, and 10 bases separated the two germline ends. From germline, CDR1 is SNHLY and CDR2 FYNNEI. The CDR3 totals 13 residues. It was RNA transcripts that yielded the amplified TCR beta CDR3 regions. Primed by the HTBI set, a first-round RT-PCR was run on the TCR CDR3. TCRdb itself ran the multiplex PCR reads through MiXCR, one entry per CDR3 protein. The sample gives about 420,000 distinct CDR3 sequences, 15% to 19% of which show up once; roughly 15% is in the top ten.

The sequenced material came from blood. This receptor was obtained from a woman younger than 35 with Graves' hyperthyroidism. The chain joins TRBV2 to TRBJ1-2; D remains ambiguous. The chain's CDR3 is CASRVEGNYGYTF. Written as DNA, the CDR3 is TGTGCCAGCAGAGTGGAGGGAAACTATGGCTACACCTTC.